This T cell receptor beta chain was sequenced during a study of esophageal squamous cell carcinoma under preoperative chemotherapy. General study points: Abundant clones tended to shrink rather than expand after paclitaxel-nedaplatin.

V shed 5 bases, J shed 6 bases, and the junction held 7 bases outside the gene matches. This CDR3 comprises 15 residues. Germline assignment: CDR1 MRHNA and CDR2 SNTAGT. Time point noted: before preoperative PTX-NDP chemotherapy. On this clonotype itself: Its specificity is unknown.

TCRdb re-analysed the PCR reads in MiXCR, keeping a single row per CDR3 protein. In the table there are about 16,000 distinct CDR3 sequences, around 45% of which are singletons. The chain has TRBV6-4 and TRBJ2-3; 11 bases line up with TRBD1. This specimen was taken from a patient given preoperative chemotherapy. This TCR was recovered from a human donor with esophageal squamous cell carcinoma. The donor label of this sample is uncertain. The CDR3, as DNA: TGTGCCAGCAGTACCGGGACAGGGGGGATGGATACGCAGTATTTT. Translated: CASSTGTGGMDTQYF.